What follows are 12 T cell receptor beta chains derived from one specimen sequenced in a study of metastatic and nonmetastatic thyroid tumors (TCRdb year 2020). The method behind the library was PCR. Sequenced using an Illumina HiSeq 4000. TCRdb took the public reads, trimmed them with fastp at Q25, ran MiXCR for clone calling and kept in-frame beta chains. Within this sample are about 7,700 clones, with 29% of them counted one time only. The ten largest clonotypes hold 25% to 35% of the sample. None of the patients had been given any treatment before thyroid surgery. The material sequenced was tumor tissue. The receptors come from a female donor with papillary thyroid cancer or a benign thyroid nodule (not recorded which). Some clones in this sample may be carry-over from other donors' samples.

In its sample, this clone was seen once. This chain joins TRBV20-1 and TRBJ1-1; D is perhaps TRBD1 (6 bases). The ends were cut back, 2 bases at V and 2 bases at J, with 12 bases in the middle. Per germline, CDR1 DFQATT and CDR2 SNEGSKA (reference sequence). This CDR3 comprises 14 residues. CDR3 sequence reads: CSARNSQGNTEAFF. DNA for the CDR3: TGCAGTGCTAGAAACTCACAGGGTAACACTGAAGCTTTCTTT.

The genes are TRBV5-4 and TRBJ2-3; possible D gene TRBD1, 6 bases. CDR1 and CDR2 from the germline V gene are SGHNT and YYREEE (reference sequence). CDR3 size: 19 residues. With 3 bases removed from V and 0 bases from J, the gap between germline ends came to 23 bases. The CDR3 region has the DNA TGTGCCAGCAGCTGGCGAGGGGGTGGGGATGGAGTTAGCACAGATACGCAGTATTTT. Protein product: CASSWRGGGDGVSTDTQYF.

Points on this clone: A much larger clone is a single base away; this may be a read error. This chain connects TRBV4-1 to TRBJ2-1; 8 positions match TRBD2. The CDR3 extends over 17 amino acids. Germline V gene lookup returns CDR1 MGHRA and CDR2 YSYEKL. With 3 bases clipped from V and 6 bases from J, the junction kept 13 bases outside the gene matches. CDR3 residues: CASSQTSWGAGGNEQFF. Here the CDR3 DNA reads TGCGCCAGCAGCCAGACTAGCTGGGGGGCGGGGGGCAATGAGCAGTTCTTC.

This clone was seen only a few times. This chain joins TRBV2 and TRBJ1-1; a possible D gene is TRBD1 (6 bases). The ends were cut back, 0 bases at V and 0 bases at J, with 8 bases in the middle. The CDR3 is 15 amino acids. Germline V CDR1 and CDR2: SNHLY, FYNNEI. CDR3 nucleotide sequence: TGTGCCAGCAGTGAAGCGCAGGGGTTGAACACTGAAGCTTTCTTT. It is translated as CASSEAQGLNTEAFF.

In its sample, this clone was seen many times. The rearrangement joins TRBV20-1 to TRBJ2-3, with D possibly being TRBD1 (6 bases). Trimming took 6 bases from V and 0 from J, leaving 13 bases between them. This CDR3 is 14 amino acids long. Germline assignment: CDR1 DFQATT and CDR2 SNEGSKA (reference sequence). CDR3: CSAKKGVSTDTQYF. In nucleotides, the CDR3 is TGCAGTGCAAAGAAGGGGGTGAGCACAGATACGCAGTATTTT.

This clone was seen only a few times. The chain is built from TRBV6-1 and TRBJ1-3; the D gene is possibly TRBD1 (5 bases). Trimming pared 6 bases from V and 4 bases from J, leaving 22 bases between. CDR1 is MNHNS and CDR2 is SASEGT in the germline V gene. CDR3 size: 17 residues. Here the CDR3 reads CASSPQPQVSLGNTIYF. As DNA, the CDR3 is TGTGCCAGCAGCCCTCAACCACAGGTGAGTCTCGGAAACACCATATATTTT.

This chain joins TRBV2 and TRBJ2-3; the match to TRBD2 covers 16 bases. V dropped 6 bases and J dropped 0; count of bases not matched to a gene: 6. The CDR3 is 18 amino acids. Germline CDR1 SNHLY, CDR2 FYNNEI. The CDR3 region is CASREGLAGGRSTDTQYF. In nucleotides, the CDR3 is TGTGCCAGCAGGGAGGGACTAGCGGGAGGGCGGAGCACAGATACGCAGTATTTT.

This clone was seen repeatedly, ten times or more. A much larger clone differs from this one at a single base, so this may be a read error. V and J are TRBV6-1 and TRBJ2-5; 9 bases agree with TRBD1. In germline, CDR1 is MNHNS, CDR2 SASEGT. V was clipped by 6 bases and J by 2 bases; unmatched bases: 10. The CDR3 has 16 amino acids. CDR3 sequence reads: CASRQRAGTGQETQYF. Written as DNA, the CDR3 is TGTGCCAGCAGGCAGAGGGCCGGGACAGGGCAAGAGACCCAGTACTTC.

This rearrangement joins TRBV9 to TRBJ1-2, with D possibly TRBD1 on 6 matching bases. The CDR3 is 16 amino acids. The germline V gene has CDR1 SGDLS and CDR2 YYNGEE. The V end was cut by 0 bases, the J end by 8 bases, with 20 bases between. The CDR3 bases are TGTGCCAGCAGCGTAGGCGGGGGCAGGACCTTCTTCGGCTACACCTTC. Translating it yields CASSVGGGRTFFGYTF.

This rearrangement joins TRBV9 to TRBJ1-3, with D maybe TRBD1 (5 bases). The V gene's germline CDR1 is SGDLS and CDR2 YYNGEE. CDR3 length: 17 residues. V lost 0 bases and J lost 0, with 13 bases in between. CDR3 amino acids: CASSVVDGGYSGNTIYF. CDR3 in DNA: TGTGCCAGCAGCGTAGTAGATGGGGGTTACTCTGGAAACACCATATATTTT. Looking up the rest from reference TRBV9 and TRBJ1-3 gives the full variable domain: DSGVTQTPKHLITATGQRVTLRCSPRSGDLSVYWYQQSLDQGLQFLIQYYNGEERAKGNILERFSAQQFPDLHSELNLSSLELGDSALYFCASSVVDGGYSGNTIYFGEGSWLTVV.

The rearrangement links TRBV6-1 to TRBJ1-2; a weak D match, TRBD1 (5 bases). Trimming took 4 bases from V and 1 from J, leaving 16 bases between them. The CDR3 is 16 amino acids. Germline values: CDR1 MNHNS, CDR2 SASEGT. The CDR3, as DNA: TGTGCCAGCAGTGGACAGTGGGGAAAGGATAACTATGGCTACACCTTC. Translation: CASSGQWGKDNYGYTF.

In regard to this clone: Given the absence of the conserved phenylalanine or tryptophan at the CDR3 end, a read error is likely. It is unclear where the CDR3 begins or ends on the DNA, so no DNA is shown, and the CDR3 is as TCRdb lists it. This chain connects TRBV7-3 to TRBJ1-5; the D segment call TRBD1 is taken from the table without a DNA check. The CDR3 has 9 amino acids, counting both end residues. Germline V lookup: CDR1 SGHTA, CDR2 FQGTGA. CDR3 sequence: CASSPGYTS.